This TCR beta chain was captured by sequencing in a study of blood T cell repertoires in COVID-19. Study information: Acute and convalescent COVID-19 samples came from the United States, Italy and Spain. Nucleic acid was either cDNA or gDNA, and it came from T cells, B-cell-depleted T cells, or PBMCs.

In the study's own analysis: Reference gene primer amplification gave estimated nucleated cell counts. Some clones are missing from TCRdb's copy, which holds only in-frame ones; the method was immunoSEQ multiplex PCR. V, J and clone size reflect that table, while D and trimming were determined from the DNA. The table includes under 250,000 clones, 80% to 85% detected once. V was pared by 0 bases and J by 4 bases, with 3 bases of the junction left unmatched. Germline CDR1 and CDR2: LNHNV and YYDKDF (reference sequence). The CDR3 has 15 amino acids. The chain is built from TRBV15 and TRBJ1-1, with TRBD1 identical over 9 bases. The specimen was peripheral blood. This receptor was taken from a man aged 45-65 years with active or convalescent COVID-19. The CDR3 DNA reads TGTGCCACCAGCAGAGAGGGACAGGGCCTCACTGAAGCTTTCTTT. This translates into CATSREGQGLTEAFF.